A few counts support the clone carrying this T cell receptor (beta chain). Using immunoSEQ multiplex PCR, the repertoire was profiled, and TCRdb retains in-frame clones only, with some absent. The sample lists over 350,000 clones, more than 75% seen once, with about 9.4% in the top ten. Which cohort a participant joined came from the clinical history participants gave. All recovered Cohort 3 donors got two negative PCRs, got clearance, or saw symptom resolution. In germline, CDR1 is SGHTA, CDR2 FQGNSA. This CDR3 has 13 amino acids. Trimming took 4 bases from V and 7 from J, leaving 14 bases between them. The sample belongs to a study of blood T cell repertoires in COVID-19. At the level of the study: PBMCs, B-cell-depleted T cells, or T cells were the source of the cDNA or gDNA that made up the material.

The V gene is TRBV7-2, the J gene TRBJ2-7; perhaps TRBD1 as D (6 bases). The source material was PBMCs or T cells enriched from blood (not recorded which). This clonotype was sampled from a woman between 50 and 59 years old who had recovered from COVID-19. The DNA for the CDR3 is TGTGCCAGCAGCTACAGGGATACGACAGAGCAGTACTTC. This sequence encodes CASSYRDTTEQYF.